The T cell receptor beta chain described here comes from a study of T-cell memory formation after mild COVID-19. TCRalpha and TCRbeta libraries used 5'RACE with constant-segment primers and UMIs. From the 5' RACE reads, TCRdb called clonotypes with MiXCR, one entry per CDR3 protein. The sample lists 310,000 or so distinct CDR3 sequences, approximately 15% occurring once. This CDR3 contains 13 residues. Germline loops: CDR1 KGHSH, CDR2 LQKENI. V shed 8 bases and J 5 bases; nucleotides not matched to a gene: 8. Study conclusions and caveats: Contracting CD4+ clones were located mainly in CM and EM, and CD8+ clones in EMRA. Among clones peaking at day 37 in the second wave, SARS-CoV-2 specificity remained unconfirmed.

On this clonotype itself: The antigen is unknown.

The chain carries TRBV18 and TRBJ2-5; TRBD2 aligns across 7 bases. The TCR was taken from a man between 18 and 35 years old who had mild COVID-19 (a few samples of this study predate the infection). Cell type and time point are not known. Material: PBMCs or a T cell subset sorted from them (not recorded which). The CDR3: CASVPPAGETQYF. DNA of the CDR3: TGTGCCAGCGTACCGCCAGCGGGGGAGACCCAGTACTTC.